This TCR beta chain came from a study of graft-versus-host responses after intestinal transplantation. Study results and caveats: Among recipient marrow samples, GvH clones were found; some appeared first in ileum or blood.

TCRdb keeps only in-frame clones here, not all; method: immunoSEQ multiplex PCR. Of more than 30,000 clones in the sample, roughly nine tenths were seen once. As to this clone: Its target is not known.

Germline CDR1 reads SGHAT; CDR2 reads FQNNGV. There are 13 residues in the CDR3. Trimming took off 3 bases at V and 1 base at J, with 6 bases between the two ends. Processed graft tissue released its intraepithelial and lamina propria lymphocytes. V and J are TRBV11-2 and TRBJ1-1; D remains unclear. This specimen consisted of ileum tissue, obtained approximately 210 days after intestinal transplant. The TCR sequence derives from a human patient who received an intestinal transplant, so some T cells may come from the graft donor. In DNA, the CDR3 is TGTGCCAGCAGCTTCGGGTGGAACACTGAAGCTTTCTTT. Translating gives CASSFGWNTEAFF. The entire variable domain, with the rest obtained from reference TRBV11-2 and TRBJ1-1, is as follows: EAGVAQSPRYKIIEKRQSVAFWCNPISGHATLYWYQQILGQGPKLLIQFQNNGVVDDSQLPKDRFSAERLKGVDSTLKIQPAKLEDSAVYLCASSFGWNTEAFFGQGTRLTVV.